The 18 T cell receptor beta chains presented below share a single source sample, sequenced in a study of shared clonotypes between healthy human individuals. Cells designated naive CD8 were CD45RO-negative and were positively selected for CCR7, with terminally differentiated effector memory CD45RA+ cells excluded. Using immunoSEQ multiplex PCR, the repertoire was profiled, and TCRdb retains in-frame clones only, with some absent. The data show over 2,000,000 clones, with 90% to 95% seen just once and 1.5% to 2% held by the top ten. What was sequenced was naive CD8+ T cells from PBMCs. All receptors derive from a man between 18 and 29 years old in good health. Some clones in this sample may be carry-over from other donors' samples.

The CDR3 spells CASSLRYNEQFF. Written as DNA, the CDR3 is TGCGCCAGCAGCCTAAGATACAATGAGCAGTTCTTC. This chain uses TRBV4-3 with TRBJ2-1; no clear D. The V gene lost 4 bases and the J gene lost 4 bases, with 5 bases spanning the gap. The CDR3 is 12 amino acids. Germline-derived CDR1 and CDR2 are LGHNA and YSLEER.

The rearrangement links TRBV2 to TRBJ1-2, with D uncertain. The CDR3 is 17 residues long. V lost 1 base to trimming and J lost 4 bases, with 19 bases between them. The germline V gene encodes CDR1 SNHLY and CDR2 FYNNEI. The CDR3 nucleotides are TGTGCCAGCAGTGAAGAGGTGATCCCGCCAAAGCCCTATGGCTACACCTTC. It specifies CASSEEVIPPKPYGYTF.

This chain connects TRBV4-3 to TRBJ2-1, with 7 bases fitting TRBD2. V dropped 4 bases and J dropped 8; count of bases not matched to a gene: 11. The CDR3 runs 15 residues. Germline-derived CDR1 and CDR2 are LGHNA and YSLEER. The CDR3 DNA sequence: TGCGCCAGCAGCCCCGAAGGCGTTGGGGGGGATGAGCAGTTCTTC. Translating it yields CASSPEGVGGDEQFF.

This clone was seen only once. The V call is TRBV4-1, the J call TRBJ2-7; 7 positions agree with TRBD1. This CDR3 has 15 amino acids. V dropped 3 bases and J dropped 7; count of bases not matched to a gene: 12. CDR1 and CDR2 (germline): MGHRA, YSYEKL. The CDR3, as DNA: TGCGCCAGCAGCCAGGTGGGACAGCGGCCTAGGGAGCAGTACTTC. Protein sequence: CASSQVGQRPREQYF.

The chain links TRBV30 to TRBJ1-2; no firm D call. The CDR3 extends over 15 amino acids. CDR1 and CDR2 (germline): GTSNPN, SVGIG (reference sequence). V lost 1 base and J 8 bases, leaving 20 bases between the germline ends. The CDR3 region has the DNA TGTGCCTGGAGTGACCCCTCGAACCCTCAGGACGGCTACACCTTC. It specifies CAWSDPSNPQDGYTF.

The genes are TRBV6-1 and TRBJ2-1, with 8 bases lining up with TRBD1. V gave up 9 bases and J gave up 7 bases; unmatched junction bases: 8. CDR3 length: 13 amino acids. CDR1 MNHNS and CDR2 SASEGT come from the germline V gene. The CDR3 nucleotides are TGTGCCAGTTCCCTGGACAGGGTAAATGAGCAGTTCTTC. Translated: CASSLDRVNEQFF.

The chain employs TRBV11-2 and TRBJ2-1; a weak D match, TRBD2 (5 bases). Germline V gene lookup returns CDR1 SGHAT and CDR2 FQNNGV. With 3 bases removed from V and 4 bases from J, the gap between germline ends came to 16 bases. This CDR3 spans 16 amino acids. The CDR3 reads CASSFPVLADYNEQFF. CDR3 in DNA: TGTGCCAGCAGCTTTCCCGTGCTAGCCGATTACAATGAGCAGTTCTTC. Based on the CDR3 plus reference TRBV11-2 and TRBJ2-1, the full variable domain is EAGVAQSPRYKIIEKRQSVAFWCNPISGHATLYWYQQILGQGPKLLIQFQNNGVVDDSQLPKDRFSAERLKGVDSTLKIQPAKLEDSAVYLCASSFPVLADYNEQFFGPGTRLTVL.

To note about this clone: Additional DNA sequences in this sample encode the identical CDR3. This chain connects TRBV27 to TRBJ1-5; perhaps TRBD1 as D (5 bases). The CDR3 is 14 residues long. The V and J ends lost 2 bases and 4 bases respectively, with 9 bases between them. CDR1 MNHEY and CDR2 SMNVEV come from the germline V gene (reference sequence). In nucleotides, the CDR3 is TGTGCCAGCAGTTTAAGGGACGGAAATCAGCCCCAGCATTTT. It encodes CASSLRDGNQPQHF.

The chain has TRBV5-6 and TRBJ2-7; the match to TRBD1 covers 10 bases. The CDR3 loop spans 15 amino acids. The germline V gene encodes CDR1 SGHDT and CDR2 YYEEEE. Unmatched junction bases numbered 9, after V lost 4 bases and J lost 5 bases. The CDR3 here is CASSAFGTGDHEQYF. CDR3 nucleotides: TGTGCCAGCAGCGCCTTTGGGACAGGGGACCACGAGCAGTACTTC.

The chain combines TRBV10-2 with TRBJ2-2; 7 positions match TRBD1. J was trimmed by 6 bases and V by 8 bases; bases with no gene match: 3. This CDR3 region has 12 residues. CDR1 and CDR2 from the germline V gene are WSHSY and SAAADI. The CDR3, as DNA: TGCGCCAGCTCACAGGGGTCCGGGGAGCTGTTTTTT. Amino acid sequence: CASSQGSGELFF.

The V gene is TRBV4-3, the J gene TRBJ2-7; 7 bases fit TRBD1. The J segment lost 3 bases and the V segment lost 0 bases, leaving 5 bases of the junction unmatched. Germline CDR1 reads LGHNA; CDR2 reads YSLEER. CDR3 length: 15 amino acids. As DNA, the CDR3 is TGCGCCAGCAGCCAAGATGGGACAGTCCTCTACGAGCAGTACTTC. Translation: CASSQDGTVLYEQYF.

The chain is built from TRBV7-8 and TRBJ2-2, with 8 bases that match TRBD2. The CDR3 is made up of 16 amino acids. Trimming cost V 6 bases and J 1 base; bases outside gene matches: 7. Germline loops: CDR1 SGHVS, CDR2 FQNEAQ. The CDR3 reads CASSRPGGRNTGELFF. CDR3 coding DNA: TGTGCCAGCAGTAGACCGGGAGGGCGGAACACCGGGGAGCTGTTTTTT.

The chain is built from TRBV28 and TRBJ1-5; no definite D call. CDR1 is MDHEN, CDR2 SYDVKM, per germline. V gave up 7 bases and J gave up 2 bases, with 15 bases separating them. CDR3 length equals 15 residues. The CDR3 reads CASTGDTGGNQPQHF. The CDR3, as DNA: TGTGCCAGCACCGGAGACACGGGAGGCAATCAGCCCCAGCATTTT.

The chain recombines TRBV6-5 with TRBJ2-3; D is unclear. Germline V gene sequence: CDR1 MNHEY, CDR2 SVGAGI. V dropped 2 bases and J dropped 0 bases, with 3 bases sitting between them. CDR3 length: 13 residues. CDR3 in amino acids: CASSYVSTDTQYF. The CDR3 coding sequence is TGTGCCAGCAGTTACGTGAGCACAGATACGCAGTATTTT.

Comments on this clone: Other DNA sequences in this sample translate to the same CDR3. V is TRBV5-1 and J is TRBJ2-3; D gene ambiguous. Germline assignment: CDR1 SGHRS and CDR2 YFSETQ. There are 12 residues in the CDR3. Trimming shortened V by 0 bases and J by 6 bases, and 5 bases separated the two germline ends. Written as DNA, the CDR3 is TGCGCCAGCAGCTTGGCAGGTGATACGCAGTATTTT. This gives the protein CASSLAGDTQYF.

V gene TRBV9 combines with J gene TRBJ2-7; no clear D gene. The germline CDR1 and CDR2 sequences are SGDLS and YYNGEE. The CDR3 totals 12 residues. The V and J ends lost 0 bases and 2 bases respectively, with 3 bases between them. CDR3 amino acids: CASSVGPYEQYF. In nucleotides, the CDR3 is TGTGCCAGCAGCGTAGGACCCTACGAGCAGTACTTC.

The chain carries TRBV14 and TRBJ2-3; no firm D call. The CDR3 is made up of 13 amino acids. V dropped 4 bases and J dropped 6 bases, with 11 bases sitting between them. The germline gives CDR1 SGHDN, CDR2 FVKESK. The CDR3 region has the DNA TGTGCCAGCAGCCCGTTCAAAAGGGATACGCAGTATTTT. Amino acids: CASSPFKRDTQYF.

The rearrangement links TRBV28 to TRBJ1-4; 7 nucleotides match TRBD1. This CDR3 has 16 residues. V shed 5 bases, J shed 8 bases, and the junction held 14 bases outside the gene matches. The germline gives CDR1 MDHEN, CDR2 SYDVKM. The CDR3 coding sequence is TGTGCCAGCAGTCTCCCAGGGGGACTCTTTGGGGAAAAACTGTTTTTT. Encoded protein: CASSLPGGLFGEKLFF. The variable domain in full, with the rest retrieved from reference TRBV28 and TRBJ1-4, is DVKVTQSSRYLVKRTGEKVFLECVQDMDHENMFWYRQDPGLGLRLIYFSYDVKMKEKGDIPEGYSVSREKKERFSLILESASTNQTSMYLCASSLPGGLFGEKLFFGSGTQLSVL.